These 27 T cell receptor beta chains came from one sample sequenced in a study of blood T cell repertoires in COVID-19. Some clones are missing from TCRdb's copy, which holds only in-frame ones; the method was immunoSEQ multiplex PCR. The sample includes about 140,000 clones, around 83% of them seen just once. The sequencing sample was made of peripheral blood. The receptors were gathered from a human donor in a cohort sampled during active COVID-19.

The V and J genes are TRBV30 and TRBJ1-4, with D uncertain. This CDR3 contains 12 residues. Germline V CDR1 and CDR2: GTSNPN, SVGIG (reference sequence). V shed 3 bases and J shed 10 bases, with 12 bases lying between them. CDR3 in DNA: TGTGCCTGGAGGGTCTCAGGTGGAAAACTGTTTTTT. This gives the protein CAWRVSGGKLFF.

The genes are TRBV6-4 and TRBJ2-1; D is possibly TRBD1 (5 bases). V was trimmed by 4 bases and J by 0 bases, leaving 10 bases between them. Germline CDR1 MRHNA, CDR2 SNTAGT. There are 15 residues in the CDR3. Here the CDR3 DNA reads TGTGCCAGCAGTGTAGGGGATCCCTCCTACAATGAGCAGTTCTTC. The encoded protein is CASSVGDPSYNEQFF.

This clone was seen just once. The chain couples TRBV9 to TRBJ2-1; D is perhaps TRBD1 (5 bases). From germline, CDR1 is SGDLS and CDR2 YYNGEE. The CDR3 runs 14 residues. Trimming took off 4 bases at V and 4 bases at J, with 12 bases between the two ends. CDR3 loop: CASSFTTGYNEQFF. The CDR3 nucleotides are TGTGCCAGCAGCTTCACAACAGGTTACAATGAGCAGTTCTTC.

This clone has more than one count but fewer than ten. The chain carries TRBV12-2 and TRBJ2-4; the DNA was not compared with TRBD1, the D call given in the table. TRBV12-2 represents a pseudogene. CDR3 size: 17 residues. CDR3 region: CASRSIPGQGVSYIQYF. The DNA of the CDR3 is TGTGCAAGTCGCTCCATTCCCGGACAGGGGGTGAGTTACATTCAGTACTTC.

In this sample, this clone turned up once. This chain connects TRBV28 to TRBJ2-7; TRBD2 aligns across 14 bases. From germline, CDR1 is MDHEN and CDR2 SYDVKM. The CDR3 spans 16 residues. J lost 7 bases, V lost 2 bases, and 7 bases had no gene match. The CDR3 loop is CASSLPGTSGRLEQYF. DNA for the CDR3: TGTGCCAGCAGTTTACCCGGGACTAGCGGGAGACTAGAGCAGTACTTC.

This clone occurred once. The rearrangement links TRBV4-1 to TRBJ2-3, with 11 bases that match TRBD2. The germline CDR1 and CDR2 sequences are MGHRA and YSYEKL. CDR3 length: 18 amino acids. Germline trimming cut 1 base from V and 3 bases from J; bases unmatched to any gene: 9. CDR3 loop: CASSQVILAGGLTDTQYF. As DNA, the CDR3 is TGCGCCAGCAGCCAAGTAATCCTAGCGGGAGGATTGACAGATACGCAGTATTTT.

This clone occurred a few times. This sequence joins TRBV6-5 and TRBJ1-5; D is ambiguous. V was clipped by 6 bases and J by 9 bases, with 21 bases between them. The germline V gene encodes CDR1 MNHEY and CDR2 SVGAGI. The CDR3 runs to 15 residues. The CDR3 is CASSPEWSTQAPQHF. In DNA form, the CDR3 reads TGTGCCAGCAGCCCCGAATGGTCTACCCAAGCGCCCCAGCATTTT.

In its sample, this clone was seen once. The V gene is TRBV10-2, the J gene TRBJ1-5, with D possibly matching TRBD1 (5 bases). V gave up 3 bases and J gave up 7 bases, with 7 bases separating them. The CDR3 is 12 residues long. Per germline, CDR1 WSHSY and CDR2 SAAADI. The CDR3 DNA is TGCGCCAGCAGTGATAGGGGCCAGCCCCAGCATTTT. Its translation is CASSDRGQPQHF.

The chain has TRBV5-1 and TRBJ2-3; 8 nucleotides match TRBD2. The CDR3 is made up of 16 amino acids. Trimming cost V 1 base and J 4 bases; bases outside gene matches: 8. CDR1 is SGHRS, CDR2 YFSETQ, per germline. CDR3 nucleotides: TGCGCCAGCAGCTTGCAAGCGGGAGATGGAGCAGATACGCAGTATTTT. It codes for CASSLQAGDGADTQYF. The full variable domain, completed using reference TRBV5-1 and TRBJ2-3, is KAGVTQTPRYLIKTRGQQVTLSCSPISGHRSVSWYQQTPGQGLQFLFEYFSETQRNKGNFPGRFSGRQFSNSRSEMNVSTLELGDSALYLCASSLQAGDGADTQYFGPGTRLTVL.

The chain is built from TRBV18 and TRBJ2-2, with 10 bases fitting TRBD2. With 6 bases clipped from V and 1 base from J, the junction kept 5 bases outside the gene matches. Germline CDR1 KGHSH, CDR2 LQKENI. This CDR3 has 16 residues. The CDR3 bases are TGTGCCAGCTCCCCCCGGACTAGCGGGAACACCGGGGAGCTGTTTTTT. Translated, it gives CASSPRTSGNTGELFF.

V and J are TRBV18 and TRBJ2-5; perhaps TRBD2 as D (6 bases). Per the germline V gene, CDR1 is KGHSH and CDR2 is LQKENI. Trimming removed 4 bases at V and 4 bases at J, with 13 bases between. The CDR3 runs 14 residues. CDR3 sequence reads: CASSRDSPPETQYF. The CDR3 DNA reads as TGTGCCAGCTCACGGGACTCCCCCCCAGAGACCCAGTACTTC.

The chain has TRBV7-2 and TRBJ1-2, with a weak D call TRBD1 (5 bases). V was trimmed by 2 bases and J by 6 bases, leaving 16 bases between them. The CDR3 totals 15 residues. CDR1 and CDR2 from the germline V gene are SGHTA and FQGNSA. The CDR3 nucleotides read TGTGCCAGCAGCTTAATGGGGGGGAGCTGGGATGGCTACACCTTC. Its translation is CASSLMGGSWDGYTF. Combining the CDR3 with reference TRBV7-2 and TRBJ1-2 gives the whole variable domain GAGVSQSPSNKVTEKGKDVELRCDPISGHTALYWYRQSLGQGLEFLIYFQGNSAPDKSGLPSDRFSAERTGGSVSTLTIQRTQQEDSAVYLCASSLMGGSWDGYTFGSGTRLTVV.

V usage is TRBV19 and J usage is TRBJ2-1; 11 positions agree with TRBD2. The germline CDR1 and CDR2 sequences are LNHDA and SQIVND (reference sequence). The CDR3 sequence is 17 residues long. V shed 5 bases, J shed 4 bases, and the junction held 10 bases outside the gene matches. CDR3 residues: CASSASSGTSGYNEQFF. CDR3 nucleotide sequence: TGTGCCAGTAGTGCGTCTTCCGGGACTAGCGGTTACAATGAGCAGTTCTTC.

The V call is TRBV5-6, the J call TRBJ2-7; 7 bases are shared with TRBD1. CDR3 length equals 12 residues. V lost 5 bases, J lost 5 bases, and 4 bases stayed unmatched. The germline CDR1 and CDR2 sequences are SGHDT and YYEEEE. The DNA of the CDR3 is TGTGCCAGCAGTACAGGGGTGGACGAGCAGTACTTC. Its protein product is CASSTGVDEQYF.

This CDR3 reads CASSFGDRGLGHEQFF. Here the CDR3 DNA reads TGTGCCAGCAGTTTTGGAGACAGGGGGCTGGGCCATGAGCAGTTCTTC. The V and J genes are TRBV27 and TRBJ2-1; 10 bases line up with TRBD1. This CDR3 has 16 residues. Trimming removed 3 bases from V and 8 bases from J; junction bases left unmatched: 10. From germline, CDR1 is MNHEY and CDR2 SMNVEV (reference sequence).

The chain has TRBV30 and TRBJ2-7; 9 bases align to TRBD1. V lost 0 bases and J lost 1; bases outside the gene matches: 4. Germline assignment: CDR1 GTSNPN and CDR2 SVGIG (reference sequence). The CDR3 covers 15 residues. The CDR3 DNA reads as TGTGCCTGGAGTGTATGGGGACAGGGATCCTACGAGCAGTACTTC. Translation: CAWSVWGQGSYEQYF. The entire variable domain, with the rest obtained from reference TRBV30 and TRBJ2-7, is as follows: SQTIHQWPATLVQPVGSPLSLECTVEGTSNPNLYWYRQAAGRGLQLLFYSVGIGQISSEVPQNLSASRPQDRQFILSSKKLLLSDSGFYLCAWSVWGQGSYEQYFGPGTRLTVT.

The chain combines TRBV3-1 (or the pseudogene TRBV3-2) with TRBJ1-1; weak D call: TRBD1 (5 bases). V was cut by 2 bases and J by 5 bases, with 12 bases left in between. CDR1 LGHDT and CDR2 YNNKEL come from the germline V gene (reference sequence). CDR3 length: 14 amino acids. The CDR3 region has the DNA TGTGCCAGCAGCCAAAAAGGGGTGTATACTGAAGCTTTCTTT. Amino acids: CASSQKGVYTEAFF.

The sample holds a few counts of this clone. The chain recombines TRBV3-1 (or the pseudogene TRBV3-2) with TRBJ2-3; TRBD2 aligns across 11 bases. With 4 bases clipped from V and 2 bases from J, the junction kept 2 bases outside the gene matches. CDR1 and CDR2 from the germline V gene are LGHDT and YNNKEL (reference sequence). The CDR3 runs to 15 residues. The CDR3 region has the DNA TGTGCCAGCAGCCTAGCGGGAGGGACCACAGATACGCAGTATTTT. Its translation: CASSLAGGTTDTQYF.

This chain uses TRBV7-2 with TRBJ2-2; 7 nucleotides match TRBD1. The V segment lost 1 base and the J segment 7 bases; nucleotides outside the gene matches: 6. Germline V gives CDR1 SGHTA, CDR2 FQGNSA. There are 15 residues in the CDR3. The CDR3 reads CASSLGLQGVGELFF. The CDR3 nucleotides read TGTGCCAGCAGCTTAGGGTTGCAGGGGGTCGGGGAGCTGTTTTTT. The full variable domain, completed using reference TRBV7-2 and TRBJ2-2, is GAGVSQSPSNKVTEKGKDVELRCDPISGHTALYWYRQSLGQGLEFLIYFQGNSAPDKSGLPSDRFSAERTGGSVSTLTIQRTQQEDSAVYLCASSLGLQGVGELFFGEGSRLTVL.

The chain combines TRBV6-1 with TRBJ2-3; D remains unclear. Trimming removed 3 bases from V and 4 bases from J, with 5 bases in between. The CDR3 extends over 12 amino acids. Germline V lookup: CDR1 MNHNS, CDR2 SASEGT. This CDR3 reads CASSESPDTQYF. The CDR3 nucleotides are TGTGCCAGCAGTGAGAGCCCAGATACGCAGTATTTT.

This chain connects TRBV18 to TRBJ2-7; 10 bases agree with TRBD2. In germline, CDR1 is KGHSH, CDR2 LQKENI. Losses at the gene ends were 6 bases for V and 5 bases for J; bases not matched to a gene: 7. This CDR3 has 14 amino acids. The CDR3 loop reads CASSQAGGSNEQYF. Written as DNA, the CDR3 is TGTGCCAGCTCGCAAGCGGGAGGGTCGAACGAGCAGTACTTC.

The V and J genes are TRBV5-1 and TRBJ2-2, with D possibly TRBD2 on 5 matching bases. In germline, CDR1 is SGHRS, CDR2 YFSETQ. Trimming took 4 bases from V and 4 from J, leaving 14 bases between them. The CDR3 contains 15 residues. CDR3 sequence: CASSHSGTSTGELFF. In nucleotides, the CDR3 is TGCGCCAGCAGCCATTCGGGAACTTCCACCGGGGAGCTGTTTTTT.

J is TRBJ1-2 and V is TRBV4-3, with 7 bases that match TRBD1. CDR3 length equals 15 residues. Trimming took 4 bases from V and 1 from J; bases not matched to a gene: 6. CDR1 is LGHNA, CDR2 YSLEER, per germline. CDR3 loop: CASSPRTGINYGYTF. DNA for the CDR3: TGCGCCAGCAGCCCCCGGACAGGAATTAACTATGGCTACACCTTC.

The chain joins TRBV5-1 to TRBJ2-1; 8 bases match TRBD2. Trimming at V came to 0 bases and at J to 9 bases, leaving 5 bases not matched to a gene. The CDR3 loop spans 14 amino acids. Germline lookup yields CDR1 SGHRS and CDR2 YFSETQ. The DNA of the CDR3 is TGCGCCAGCAGCTTGGCCACTAGCGGCAGTGAGCAGTTCTTC. It encodes CASSLATSGSEQFF.

This chain joins TRBV7-2 and TRBJ2-1; 12 positions match TRBD2. Germline CDR1 SGHTA, CDR2 FQGNSA. V lost 5 bases, J lost 7 bases, and 9 bases stayed unmatched. The CDR3 contains 16 residues. The CDR3 is CASSVRLAGVGNEQFF. CDR3 DNA: TGTGCCAGCAGCGTTAGACTAGCGGGAGTTGGTAATGAGCAGTTCTTC.

Concerning this clone itself: Within the sample, other DNA sequences also encode this same CDR3. The chain recombines TRBV5-1 with TRBJ2-3; no definite D call. The germline gives CDR1 SGHRS, CDR2 YFSETQ. V dropped 0 bases and J dropped 0 bases, with 8 bases sitting between them. The CDR3 is 15 amino acids. DNA of the CDR3: TGCGCCAGCAGCTTGGACGACGGGAGCACAGATACGCAGTATTTT. Translated: CASSLDDGSTDTQYF.

The chain links TRBV7-2 to TRBJ2-5; D possibly corresponds to TRBD2 (7 bases). V lost 1 base, J lost 1 base, and 13 bases lay in between. Germline loops: CDR1 SGHTA, CDR2 FQGNSA. This CDR3 has 16 amino acids. The CDR3 spells CASSLVGGGLQETQYF. Here the CDR3 DNA reads TGTGCCAGCAGCTTAGTAGGGGGGGGACTCCAAGAGACCCAGTACTTC.